This T cell receptor beta chain was identified during a study of shared clonotypes between healthy human individuals. Study-level results: Clonotypes shared by all four donors outscored non-shared clonotypes in generation probability.

A word on this clone: Its antigen remains unidentified.

Sequencing was performed with immunoSEQ multiplex PCR; in TCRdb, only in-frame clones are kept and a portion is missing. The data contain about 2,500,000 clones, over 85% of them singletons. This CDR3 comprises 13 residues. Per germline, CDR1 SGHNT and CDR2 YYREEE (reference sequence). Trimming removed 4 bases from V and 5 bases from J, with 11 bases in between. The material sequenced was naive CD4+ T cells sorted from blood. Noted subset: CD45RA+ positively selected. J is TRBJ2-3 and V is TRBV5-4; TRBD2 might be the D (6 bases). This TCR was sampled from a man aged 18-30 years in good health. The CDR3 DNA is TGTGCCAGCAGCGTAACTAGCTTAGATACGCAGTATTTT. It encodes CASSVTSLDTQYF.